This passage covers 6 T cell receptor beta chains from one sample sequenced in a study of OX40 agonist ivuxolimab in advanced cancers. Data came from immunoSEQ multiplex PCR; TCRdb stores just in-frame clones and leaves some out. The sample includes under 75,000 clones, around nine tenths of them seen just once. This specimen consisted of CD4+ or CD8+ T cells sorted from blood, obtained in a trial of the OX40 agonist ivuxolimab. These receptors were collected from an adult with an advanced solid tumor such as melanoma, head and neck, liver or kidney cancer.

CDR3 sequence (DNA): TGTGCCAGCTCCCCCACAGGGTTTGAAGCTTTCTTT. Its protein is CASSPTGFEAFF. The chain carries TRBV18 and TRBJ1-1, with D possibly TRBD1 on 6 matching bases. The CDR3 spans 12 residues. The ends were cut back, 6 bases at V and 7 bases at J, with 12 bases in the middle. CDR1 is KGHSH, CDR2 LQKENI, per germline.

The genes are TRBV9 and TRBJ1-2; 9 nucleotides line up with TRBD1. The ends lost 6 bases at V and 4 bases at J; junction bases unmatched: 13. The CDR3 spans 16 residues. Germline CDR1 SGDLS, CDR2 YYNGEE. The DNA of the CDR3 is TGTGCCAGCACCTCCATCGACAGGGGGATGGTCTATGGCTACACCTTC. Amino acid sequence: CASTSIDRGMVYGYTF.

The rearrangement links TRBV11-2 to TRBJ2-2, with 7 bases lining up with TRBD1. V was pared by 5 bases and J by 4 bases, with 7 bases of the junction left unmatched. The CDR3 runs 15 residues. Per the germline V gene, CDR1 is SGHAT and CDR2 is FQNNGV. This CDR3 is CASSPLGQRTGELFF. CDR3 nucleotide sequence: TGTGCCAGCAGCCCTCTGGGACAGCGCACCGGGGAGCTGTTTTTT. Together with reference TRBV11-2 and TRBJ2-2, the CDR3 gives the full variable domain: EAGVAQSPRYKIIEKRQSVAFWCNPISGHATLYWYQQILGQGPKLLIQFQNNGVVDDSQLPKDRFSAERLKGVDSTLKIQPAKLEDSAVYLCASSPLGQRTGELFFGEGSRLTVL.

The chain uses TRBV4-3 and TRBJ2-1; TRBD2 aligns across 10 bases. Germline V CDR1 and CDR2: LGHNA, YSLEER. V was pared by 0 bases and J by 3 bases, with 5 bases of the junction left unmatched. The CDR3 consists of 17 residues. The CDR3 DNA reads as TGCGCCAGCAGCCAAGATGGCTCTAGCGGGGGCTACAATGAGCAGTTCTTC. Amino acid sequence: CASSQDGSSGGYNEQFF.

V and J are TRBV7-9 and TRBJ2-3, with D uncertain. The CDR3 runs to 12 residues. The germline CDR1 and CDR2 sequences are SEHNR and FQNEAQ (reference sequence). Trimming pared 2 bases from V and 6 bases from J, leaving 6 bases between. The CDR3: CASSLSGDTQYF. DNA for the CDR3: TGTGCCAGCAGCTTATCTGGGGATACGCAGTATTTT. Supplemented by reference TRBV7-9 and TRBJ2-3, the full variable domain reads DTGVSQNPRHKITKRGQNVTFRCDPISEHNRLYWYRQTLGQGPEFLTYFQNEAQLEKSRLLSDRFSAERPKGSFSTLEIQRTEQGDSAMYLCASSLSGDTQYFGPGTRLTVL.

The V gene is TRBV13, the J gene TRBJ2-3; no reliable D call. V gave up 6 bases and J gave up 6 bases, with 10 bases separating them. This CDR3 has 12 amino acids. The germline CDR1 and CDR2 sequences are PRHDT and FYEKMQ (reference sequence). CDR3 loop: CASRIPPDTQYF. The CDR3 nucleotides are TGTGCCAGCAGGATCCCTCCGGATACGCAGTATTTT.